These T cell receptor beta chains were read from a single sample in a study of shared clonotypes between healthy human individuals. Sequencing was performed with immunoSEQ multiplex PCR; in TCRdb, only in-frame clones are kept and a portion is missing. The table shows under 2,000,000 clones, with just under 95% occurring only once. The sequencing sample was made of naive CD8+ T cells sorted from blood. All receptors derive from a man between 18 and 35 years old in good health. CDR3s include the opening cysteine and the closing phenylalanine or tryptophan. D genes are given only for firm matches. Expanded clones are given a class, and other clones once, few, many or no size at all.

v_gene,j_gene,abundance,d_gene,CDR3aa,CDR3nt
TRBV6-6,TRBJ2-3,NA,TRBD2,CASSYSSSGGTDTQYF,TGTGCCAGCAGTTACTCTTCTAGCGGGGGAACAGATACGCAGTATTTT
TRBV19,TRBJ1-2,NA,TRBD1,CASSIGGDSLILYGYTF,TGTGCCAGTAGTATAGGAGGGGACAGCTTGATCTTATATGGCTACACCTTC
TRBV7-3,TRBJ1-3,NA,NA,CASSLTGRTALGNTIYF,TGTGCCAGCAGCTTAACGGGGCGGACAGCACTGGGAAACACCATATATTTT
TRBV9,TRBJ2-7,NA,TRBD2,CASSVDGTIFYEQYF,TGTGCCAGCAGCGTAGACGGGACTATATTCTACGAGCAGTACTTC
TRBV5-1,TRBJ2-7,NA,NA,CASSLYNSYEQYF,TGCGCCAGCAGCTTGTACAACTCCTACGAGCAGTACTTC
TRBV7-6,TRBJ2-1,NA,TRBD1,CASSLGTGGNEQFF,TGTGCCAGCAGCTTAGGGACAGGGGGGAATGAGCAGTTCTTC
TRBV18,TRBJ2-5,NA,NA,CASSPPGLKQETQYF,TGTGCCAGCTCACCACCGGGACTTAAACAAGAGACCCAGTACTTC
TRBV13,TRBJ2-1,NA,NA,CASSFRDSSYNEQFF,TGTGCCAGCAGCTTCCGGGACTCTTCCTACAATGAGCAGTTCTTC
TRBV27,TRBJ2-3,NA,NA,CASSFEHTDTQYF,TGTGCCAGCAGTTTTGAACATACAGATACGCAGTATTTT
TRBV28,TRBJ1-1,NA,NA,CASSLGVVGYDTEAFF,TGTGCCAGCAGTTTAGGGGTTGTGGGGTATGACACTGAAGCTTTCTTT
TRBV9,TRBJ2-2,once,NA,CASSVDRQGDTGELFF,TGTGCCAGCAGCGTAGATCGACAAGGGGACACCGGGGAGCTGTTTTTT
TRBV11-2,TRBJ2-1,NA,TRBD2,CASSSTSGGARDNEQFF,TGTGCCAGCAGCTCCACTAGCGGGGGGGCTCGGGACAATGAGCAGTTCTTC
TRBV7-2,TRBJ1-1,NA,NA,CASSLGINTEAFF,TGTGCCAGCAGCTTAGGAATCAACACTGAAGCTTTCTTT
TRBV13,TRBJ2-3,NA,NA,CASSFTAMPAGTDTQYF,TGTGCCAGCAGCTTCACAGCTATGCCTGCGGGCACAGATACGCAGTATTTT
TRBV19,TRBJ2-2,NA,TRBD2,CASSMVISGEEAGELFF,TGTGCCAGTAGTATGGTGATTAGCGGGGAGGAGGCCGGGGAGCTGTTTTTT
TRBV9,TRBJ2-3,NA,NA,CASSDPVIDTQYF,TGTGCCAGCAGCGATCCCGTCATCGATACGCAGTATTTT
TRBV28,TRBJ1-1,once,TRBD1,CASSLTRTGLGTEAFF,TGTGCCAGCAGTTTAACTCGGACAGGCCTGGGCACTGAAGCTTTCTTT
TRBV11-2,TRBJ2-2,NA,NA,CASSSLGLGAVTGELFF,TGTGCCAGCAGCTCACTGGGACTTGGGGCCGTTACCGGGGAGCTGTTTTTT
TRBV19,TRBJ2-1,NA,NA,CASSIYSSYNEQFF,TGTGCCAGTAGTATATATAGTTCCTACAATGAGCAGTTCTTC
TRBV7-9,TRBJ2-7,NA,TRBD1,CASSPILGTADSYEQYF,TGTGCCAGCAGCCCCATCTTAGGGACAGCAGACTCCTACGAGCAGTACTTC
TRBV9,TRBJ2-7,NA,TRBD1,CASSPYLGTGGNEQYF,TGTGCCAGCAGCCCATACCTCGGGACAGGGGGCAACGAGCAGTACTTC
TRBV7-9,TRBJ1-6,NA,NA,CASSLVYGDSPLHF,TGTGCCAGCAGCTTAGTCTACGGGGATTCACCCCTCCACTTT
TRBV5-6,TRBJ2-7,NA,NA,CASSLVQGYEQYF,TGTGCCAGCAGCTTGGTTCAGGGCTACGAGCAGTACTTC
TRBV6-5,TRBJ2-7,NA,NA,CASSYGPEGEQYF,TGTGCCAGCAGTTACGGACCAGAGGGGGAGCAGTACTTC
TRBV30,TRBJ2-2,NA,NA,CAWSGVLGGDTGELFF,TGTGCCTGGAGTGGAGTATTAGGGGGTGACACCGGGGAGCTGTTTTTT
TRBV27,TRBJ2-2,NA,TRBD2,CASRIRGANTGELFF,TGTGCCAGCAGAATACGGGGGGCGAACACCGGGGAGCTGTTTTTT
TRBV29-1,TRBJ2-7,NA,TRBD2,CSVEDGGATYEQYF,TGCAGCGTTGAAGACGGGGGGGCTACCTACGAGCAGTACTTC
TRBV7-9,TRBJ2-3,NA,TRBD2,CASSLGLAGITDTQYF,TGTGCCAGCAGCTTGGGACTAGCGGGGATAACAGATACGCAGTATTTT
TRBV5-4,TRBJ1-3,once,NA,CASSPWGTGNTIYF,TGTGCCAGCAGCCCGTGGGGCACGGGAAACACCATATATTTT
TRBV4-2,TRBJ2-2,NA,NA,CASSQGASSGELFF,TGTGCCAGCAGCCAAGGGGCTAGTTCCGGGGAGCTGTTTTTT
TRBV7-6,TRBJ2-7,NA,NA,CASSTPGTGTSDEQYF,TGTGCCAGCAGCACCCCCGGGACGGGCACGTCGGACGAGCAGTACTTC
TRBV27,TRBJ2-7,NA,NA,CASSPSGPYEQYF,TGTGCCAGCAGCCCCAGCGGTCCCTACGAGCAGTACTTC
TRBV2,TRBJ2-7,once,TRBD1,CASSTGPGDSSYEQYF,TGTGCCAGCAGTACGGGGCCTGGGGACAGTTCCTACGAGCAGTACTTC
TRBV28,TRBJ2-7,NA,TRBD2,CASSLETSGGPSYEQYF,TGTGCCAGCAGTCTCGAGACTAGCGGGGGTCCCTCCTACGAGCAGTACTTC
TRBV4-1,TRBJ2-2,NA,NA,CASSLSNTGELFF,TGCGCCAGCAGCCTTTCGAACACCGGGGAGCTGTTTTTT
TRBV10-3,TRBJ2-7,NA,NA,CAISDSPQGTYEQYF,TGTGCCATCAGTGATTCTCCACAGGGAACCTACGAGCAGTACTTC
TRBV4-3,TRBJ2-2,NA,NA,CASSQGQNTGELFF,TGCGCCAGCAGCCAAGGGCAAAACACCGGGGAGCTGTTTTTT
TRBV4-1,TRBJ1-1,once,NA,CASSHGREGWDTEAFF,TGCGCCAGCAGCCACGGACGTGAGGGTTGGGACACTGAAGCTTTCTTT
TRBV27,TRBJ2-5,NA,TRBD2,CASSSGLAGGVMETQYF,TGTGCCAGCAGTTCCGGACTAGCGGGGGGGGTTATGGAGACCCAGTACTTC
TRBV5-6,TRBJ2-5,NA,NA,CASTSSRDFSQETQYF,TGTGCCAGCACTTCGTCCCGGGACTTCTCCCAAGAGACCCAGTACTTC
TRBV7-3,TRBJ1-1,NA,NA,CASSMGGGTEAFF,TGTGCCAGCAGCATGGGAGGGGGAACTGAAGCTTTCTTT